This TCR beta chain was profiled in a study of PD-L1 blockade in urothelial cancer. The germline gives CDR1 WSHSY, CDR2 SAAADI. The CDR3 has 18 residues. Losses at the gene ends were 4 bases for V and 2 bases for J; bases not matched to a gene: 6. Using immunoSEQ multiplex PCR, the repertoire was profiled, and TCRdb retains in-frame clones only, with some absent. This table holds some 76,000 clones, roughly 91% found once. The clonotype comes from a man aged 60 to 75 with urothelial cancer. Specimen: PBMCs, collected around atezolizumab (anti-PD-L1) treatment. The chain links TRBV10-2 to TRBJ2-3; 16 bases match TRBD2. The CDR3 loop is CASSGPGTSGRATDTQYF. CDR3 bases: TGCGCCAGCAGTGGTCCCGGGACTAGCGGGAGGGCCACAGATACGCAGTATTTT.